This TCR beta chain was retrieved from a study of blood T cell repertoires in COVID-19. Assay: immunoSEQ multiplex PCR; the TCRdb copy retains only in-frame clones and omits some. The sample includes 65,000 to 80,000 clones, 82% of them seen just once. The table lists this clone with a few counts. Material: peripheral blood. This clonotype was sampled from a man aged 45-65 years with acute or convalescent COVID-19.

CDR3: CASSPPGQGAGGSPLHF. CDR3 in DNA: TGTGCCAGCAGTCCACCGGGACAGGGGGCCGGAGGTTCACCCCTCCACTTT. The chain couples TRBV7-2 to TRBJ1-6; 12 nucleotides align to TRBD1. CDR3 length equals 17 residues. Trimming took 6 bases from V and 9 from J; bases not matched to a gene: 12. Germline V gene data show CDR1 as SGHTA and CDR2 as FQGNSA.